What follows are 9 T cell receptor beta chains derived from one specimen sequenced in a study of blood T cell repertoires in COVID-19. Repertoires were generated with immunoSEQ multiplex PCR, while TCRdb's copy carries only in-frame clones and drops some. Counted here are under 150,000 clones, around 81% occurring once; the ten biggest clones make up 5%. Sequenced: peripheral blood. The source of these receptors is a woman in her fifties or sixties with acute or convalescent COVID-19.

The V gene is TRBV19, the J gene TRBJ1-1; the D is unclear. V lost 5 bases and J 7 bases, leaving 23 bases between the germline ends. The CDR3 contains 16 residues. Germline CDR1 reads LNHDA; CDR2 reads SQIVND (reference sequence). In DNA form, the CDR3 reads TGTGCCAGTAGTCCTCGCGTAGGAACAAGGGCGGGTGAAGCTTTCTTT. This gives the protein CASSPRVGTRAGEAFF. The whole variable domain, remainder taken from reference TRBV19 and TRBJ1-1, is DGGITQSPKYLFRKEGQNVTLSCEQNLNHDAMYWYRQDPGQGLRLIYYSQIVNDFQKGDIAEGYSVSREKKESFPLTVTSAQKNPTAFYLCASSPRVGTRAGEAFFGQGTRLTVV.

The CDR3 region is CSVEDRRTSGGDTGELFF. The CDR3 region has the DNA TGCAGCGTTGAAGATCGGCGTACTAGCGGGGGGGACACCGGGGAGCTGTTTTTT. This rearrangement joins TRBV29-1 to TRBJ2-2; TRBD2 aligns across 13 bases. From germline, CDR1 is SQVTM and CDR2 ANQGSEA. The CDR3 runs 18 residues. Trimming cost V 0 bases and J 3 bases; bases outside gene matches: 7.

Here the CDR3 DNA reads TGTGCCAGCAGCCCGTTAGAGTCAGCGGGGGAGCAGTACTTC. It encodes CASSPLESAGEQYF. The chain combines TRBV4-2 with TRBJ2-7, with 7 bases matching TRBD2. The CDR3 has 14 residues. The germline gives CDR1 LGHNA, CDR2 YNFKEQ. With 4 bases clipped from V and 7 bases from J, the junction kept 10 bases outside the gene matches.

In its sample, this clone was seen once. The chain recombines TRBV6-1 with TRBJ2-1, with D perhaps TRBD2 (7 bases). V lost 4 bases to trimming and J lost 7 bases, with 23 bases between them. CDR3 length: 17 residues. The V gene's germline CDR1 is MNHNS and CDR2 SASEGT. Here the CDR3 DNA reads TGTGCCAGCAGTGTAGGGGCGTTCGGGGGGCTCGGGAATGAGCAGTTCTTC. Encoded protein: CASSVGAFGGLGNEQFF.

The chain employs TRBV2 and TRBJ2-7; D is undetermined. V lost 3 bases, J lost 3 bases, and 12 bases lay in between. Germline assignment: CDR1 SNHLY and CDR2 FYNNEI. The CDR3 length is 14 residues. DNA of the CDR3: TGTGCCAGCAGTGAGACTCTTATCGACTACGAGCAGTACTTC. The encoded protein is CASSETLIDYEQYF. Filled out from reference TRBV2 and TRBJ2-7, the complete variable domain reads EPEVTQTPSHQVTQMGQEVILRCVPISNHLYFYWYRQILGQKVEFLVSFYNNEISEKSEIFDDQFSVERPDGSNFTLKIRSTKLEDSAMYFCASSETLIDYEQYFGPGTRLTVT.

V gene TRBV28 combines with J gene TRBJ1-2; 10 nucleotides match TRBD1. V dropped 2 bases and J dropped 6; count of bases not matched to a gene: 6. CDR3 size: 15 residues. The V gene's germline CDR1 is MDHEN and CDR2 SYDVKM. CDR3 nucleotides: TGTGCCAGCAGTTTACTGACAGGGGGCAGGGATGGCTACACCTTC. Translation: CASSLLTGGRDGYTF.

This clone was observed at least ten times. CDR3: CASSQSSGGHTDTQYF. For the CDR3, the DNA is TGCGCCAGCAGCCAATCTAGCGGGGGCCACACAGATACGCAGTATTTT. This chain joins TRBV4-3 and TRBJ2-3, with 10 bases that match TRBD2. J was trimmed by 2 bases and V by 2 bases; bases with no gene match: 4. The CDR3 consists of 16 residues. Looked up from germline, CDR1 is LGHNA and CDR2 is YSLEER.

The chain recombines TRBV15 with TRBJ1-5, with 7 bases identical to TRBD1. There are 14 residues in the CDR3. J gave up 5 bases and V 5 bases, and 6 bases lay outside the gene matches. CDR1 LNHNV and CDR2 YYDKDF come from the germline V gene (reference sequence). The CDR3 nucleotides are TGTGCCACCAGCTTGACAGGGCCCCATCAGCCCCAGCATTTT. Its protein is CATSLTGPHQPQHF.

V and J are TRBV6-1 and TRBJ1-2; D may be TRBD1 (5 bases). CDR1 MNHNS and CDR2 SASEGT come from the germline V gene. The CDR3 is 13 amino acids. V was cut by 6 bases and J by 1 base, with 9 bases left in between. CDR3 region: CASSEQDNYGYTF. The CDR3 region has the DNA TGTGCCAGCAGCGAACAGGATAACTATGGCTACACCTTC.